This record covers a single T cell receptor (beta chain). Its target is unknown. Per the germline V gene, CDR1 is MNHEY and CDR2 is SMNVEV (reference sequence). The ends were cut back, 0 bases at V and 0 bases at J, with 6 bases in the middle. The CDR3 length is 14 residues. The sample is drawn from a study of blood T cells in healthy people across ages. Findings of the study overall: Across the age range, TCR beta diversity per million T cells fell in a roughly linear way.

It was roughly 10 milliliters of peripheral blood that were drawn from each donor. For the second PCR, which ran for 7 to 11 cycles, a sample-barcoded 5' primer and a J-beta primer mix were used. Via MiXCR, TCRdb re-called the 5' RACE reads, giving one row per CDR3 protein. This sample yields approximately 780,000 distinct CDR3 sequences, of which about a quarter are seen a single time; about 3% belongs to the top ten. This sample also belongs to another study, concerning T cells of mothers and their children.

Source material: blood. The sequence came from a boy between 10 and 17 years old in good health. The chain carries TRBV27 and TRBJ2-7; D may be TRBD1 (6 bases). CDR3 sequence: CASSLSGHSYEQYF. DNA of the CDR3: TGTGCCAGCAGTTTATCGGGACACTCCTACGAGCAGTACTTC.